A single sample is the source of the 27 T cell receptor beta chains below, sequenced in a study of lymphopenia after photon versus proton radiotherapy (dated by TCRdb to the late 2010s). The method behind the library was the immunoSEQ multiplex PCR assay. TCRdb stores this immuneACCESS table with in-frame sequences only. Part of the clones is absent; in the studies checked, under half of the shortfall reflects unresolved V genes, and no reason is known for the rest. Across this sample there are some 64,000 clones, with approximately 90% seen only once. Of the sample, more than 10% is held by the ten largest clones. The sample here was peripheral blood, taken from a patient treated with proton-based radiotherapy. The receptors originated from a man older than 75 with esophageal cancer.

The genes are TRBV4-3 and TRBJ1-6, with D unresolved. With 1 base removed from V and 9 bases from J, the gap between germline ends came to 10 bases. The CDR3 is made up of 14 amino acids. Germline V gene sequence: CDR1 LGHNA, CDR2 YSLEER. CDR3 nucleotide sequence: TGCGCCAGCAGCCAAGGCCTCTTCGGTTCACCCCTCCACTTT. It yields the protein CASSQGLFGSPLHF.

This rearrangement joins TRBV20-1 to TRBJ2-1; D is unclear. Germline V gene data show CDR1 as DFQATT and CDR2 as SNEGSKA (reference sequence). The CDR3 is 11 amino acids. V was shortened by 3 bases and J by 5 bases, with 5 bases between the two germline ends. CDR3 amino acids: CSARSDNEQFF. The CDR3 nucleotides are TGCAGTGCTAGGTCAGACAATGAGCAGTTCTTC.

The chain links TRBV14 to TRBJ2-1, with D perhaps TRBD1 (6 bases). There are 15 residues in the CDR3. V was shortened by 3 bases and J by 10 bases, with 19 bases between the two germline ends. Germline CDR1 is SGHDN and CDR2 is FVKESK. CDR3 in amino acids: CASSHVSQGIWEQFF. The DNA for the CDR3 is TGTGCCAGCAGCCATGTATCTCAGGGGATCTGGGAGCAGTTCTTC.

J is TRBJ2-7 and V is TRBV10-3; 7 bases map to TRBD1. This CDR3 spans 14 amino acids. V gave up 6 bases and J gave up 4 bases; unmatched junction bases: 9. The V gene's germline CDR1 is ENHRY and CDR2 SYGVKD. CDR3: CAISPAGTAYEQYF. The CDR3 DNA is TGTGCCATCAGCCCCGCCGGGACAGCGTACGAGCAGTACTTC.

The genes are TRBV6-6 and TRBJ2-5; D is unresolved. Trimming removed 6 bases at V and 5 bases at J, with 13 bases between. This CDR3 has 13 amino acids. Germline CDR1 is MNHNY and CDR2 is SVGAGI (reference sequence). The CDR3 protein is CASSGQSRETQYF. Here the CDR3 DNA reads TGTGCCAGCAGCGGGCAATCTCGGGAGACCCAGTACTTC.

The chain links TRBV7-9 to TRBJ1-2; D is undetermined. This CDR3 has 14 amino acids. Germline V gene sequence: CDR1 SEHNR, CDR2 FQNEAQ (reference sequence). With 0 bases removed from V and 9 bases from J, the gap between germline ends came to 14 bases. CDR3 sequence reads: CASSLASDPGRYTF. CDR3 nucleotide sequence: TGTGCCAGCAGCTTAGCCTCTGACCCGGGCCGCTACACCTTC. Combining the CDR3 with reference TRBV7-9 and TRBJ1-2 gives the whole variable domain DTGVSQNPRHKITKRGQNVTFRCDPISEHNRLYWYRQTLGQGPEFLTYFQNEAQLEKSRLLSDRFSAERPKGSFSTLEIQRTEQGDSAMYLCASSLASDPGRYTFGSGTRLTVV.

This rearrangement joins TRBV6-5 to TRBJ1-1, with unresolved D. The CDR3 covers 11 residues. V was trimmed by 5 bases and J by 8 bases, leaving 9 bases between them. Germline V gene sequence: CDR1 MNHEY, CDR2 SVGAGI. The CDR3 nucleotides are TGTGCCAGCAGTCGACTTGGGGAAGCTTTCTTT. Protein sequence: CASSRLGEAFF.

The genes are TRBV2 and TRBJ1-2; TRBD1 agrees at 10 bases. The CDR3 extends over 14 amino acids. With V trimmed by 6 bases and J by 3 bases, 4 bases remained unmatched. Germline CDR1 reads SNHLY; CDR2 reads FYNNEI. Here the CDR3 reads CASSRQGADYGYTF. CDR3 nucleotides: TGTGCCAGCAGCCGACAGGGGGCGGACTATGGCTACACCTTC.

This clone was observed once. The rearrangement joins TRBV5-5 to TRBJ1-3, with D unresolved. CDR1 and CDR2 (germline): SGHKS, YYEKEE (reference sequence). The CDR3 contains 16 residues. V lost 4 bases, J lost 0 bases, and 14 bases lay in between. The DNA for the CDR3 is TGTGCCAGCAGCCCCCGGACTCACCACTCTGGAAACACCATATATTTT. It codes for CASSPRTHHSGNTIYF.

V is TRBV15 and J is TRBJ2-1; D uncertain. Between the trimmed V and J ends, which lost 2 bases and 0 bases, there was a span of 8 bases. This CDR3 comprises 15 residues. The germline gives CDR1 LNHNV, CDR2 YYDKDF (reference sequence). The CDR3 sequence: CATSRNSDSYNEQFF. Here the CDR3 DNA reads TGTGCCACCAGCAGAAACTCAGACTCCTACAATGAGCAGTTCTTC.

The gene calls are TRBV19 and TRBJ1-5, with D uncertain. This CDR3 has 19 residues. V gave up 3 bases and J gave up 0 bases, with 21 bases separating them. Looked up from germline, CDR1 is LNHDA and CDR2 is SQIVND (reference sequence). CDR3 sequence (DNA): TGTGCCAGTAGTATCTCTTTTCTGTCGAGGCACGATAGCAATCAGCCCCAGCATTTT. This sequence encodes CASSISFLSRHDSNQPQHF.

V is TRBV7-9 and J is TRBJ2-7; possible D gene TRBD2, 5 bases. Trimming removed 5 bases from V and 0 bases from J, with 14 bases in between. The germline gives CDR1 SEHNR, CDR2 FQNEAQ (reference sequence). This CDR3 contains 15 residues. The CDR3: CASSILKGLSYEQYF. CDR3 coding DNA: TGTGCCAGCAGCATTTTGAAAGGACTCTCCTACGAGCAGTACTTC. Variable domain in full (rest from reference TRBV7-9 and TRBJ2-7): DTGVSQNPRHKITKRGQNVTFRCDPISEHNRLYWYRQTLGQGPEFLTYFQNEAQLEKSRLLSDRFSAERPKGSFSTLEIQRTEQGDSAMYLCASSILKGLSYEQYFGPGTRLTVT.

J is TRBJ2-5 and V is TRBV9; a weak D match, TRBD2 (6 bases). The CDR3 extends over 17 amino acids. V gave up 0 bases and J gave up 1 base, with 16 bases separating them. The germline V gene encodes CDR1 SGDLS and CDR2 YYNGEE. The CDR3 coding sequence is TGTGCCAGCAGCGTAGGGGCGGGATTAATGGGCCAAGAGACCCAGTACTTC. Protein sequence: CASSVGAGLMGQETQYF.

The chain recombines TRBV28 with TRBJ2-2, with D possibly matching TRBD1 (5 bases). Germline V CDR1 and CDR2: MDHEN, SYDVKM. This CDR3 has 14 residues. The V and J ends lost 5 bases and 6 bases respectively, with 13 bases between them. The CDR3 nucleotides are TGTGCCAGCAGTCCTGACAGTTGGGCCGGGGAGCTGTTTTTT. It codes for CASSPDSWAGELFF.

The chain employs TRBV15 and TRBJ1-2; 7 bases map to TRBD1. The CDR3 is 16 amino acids. V shed 0 bases, J shed 2 bases, and the junction held 6 bases outside the gene matches. Germline V CDR1 and CDR2: LNHNV, YYDKDF (reference sequence). Here the CDR3 reads CATSRDYGGGNYGYTF. Written as DNA, the CDR3 is TGTGCCACCAGCAGAGATTATGGAGGGGGCAACTATGGCTACACCTTC.

The chain links TRBV9 to TRBJ2-3; 7 nucleotides match TRBD2. This CDR3 is built from 16 residues. After removal of 0 bases from V and 1 base from J, the junction contained 5 bases not matched to a gene. The V gene's germline CDR1 is SGDLS and CDR2 YYNGEE. CDR3 sequence (DNA): TGTGCCAGCAGCGTAGATAACGGGAGGCGCACAGATACGCAGTATTTT. It specifies CASSVDNGRRTDTQYF.

V and J are TRBV19 and TRBJ1-5; D might be TRBD1 (5 bases). The CDR3 runs to 15 residues. Trimming shortened V by 6 bases and J by 6 bases, and 18 bases separated the two germline ends. CDR1 and CDR2 (germline): LNHDA, SQIVND (reference sequence). CDR3 nucleotide sequence: TGTGCCAGTAGATTCGGGGGGATTGGTAGTCAGCCCCAGCATTTT. This gives the protein CASRFGGIGSQPQHF. Complete variable domain (other parts from reference TRBV19 and TRBJ1-5): DGGITQSPKYLFRKEGQNVTLSCEQNLNHDAMYWYRQDPGQGLRLIYYSQIVNDFQKGDIAEGYSVSREKKESFPLTVTSAQKNPTAFYLCASRFGGIGSQPQHFGDGTRLSIL.

The J gene is TRBJ1-2, the V gene TRBV18; 7 bases match TRBD1. V shed 3 bases, J shed 2 bases, and the junction held 6 bases outside the gene matches. This CDR3 is built from 15 residues. From germline, CDR1 is KGHSH and CDR2 LQKENI. CDR3 in amino acids: CASSPTGTVNYGYTF. The CDR3 coding sequence is TGTGCCAGCTCACCTACCGGGACAGTCAACTATGGCTACACCTTC.

The V and J genes are TRBV5-4 and TRBJ2-3, with D perhaps assigned TRBD1 or TRBD2 (6 bases each). CDR1 is SGHNT, CDR2 YYREEE, per germline (reference sequence). The CDR3 sequence is 15 residues long. V was cut by 0 bases and J by 4 bases, with 12 bases left in between. The CDR3 nucleotides read TGTGCCAGCAGCTTGGATAGGGGGGTCGCAGATACGCAGTATTTT. Translating it yields CASSLDRGVADTQYF.

The chain carries TRBV27 and TRBJ1-4; 10 nucleotides match TRBD1. Germline V lookup: CDR1 MNHEY, CDR2 SMNVEV (reference sequence). Trimming cost V 6 bases and J 8 bases; bases outside gene matches: 15. The length of the CDR3 is 17 residues. The CDR3 DNA is TGTGCCAGCAGCTCTTTCGACAGGGGGCAGATAGGGGAAAAACTGTTTTTT. Translating gives CASSSFDRGQIGEKLFF.

A remark on this clone: Other DNA variants within this sample encode the same CDR3. The chain uses TRBV7-9 and TRBJ2-6; weak D call: TRBD1 (5 bases). Germline CDR1 and CDR2: SEHNR and FQNEAQ (reference sequence). The CDR3 runs to 15 residues. Trimming stripped 5 bases from V and 0 bases from J, with 8 bases between. CDR3 sequence (DNA): TGTGCCAGCAGCCTCAGGGTCTCTGGGGCCAACGTCCTGACTTTC. It encodes CASSLRVSGANVLTF.

The J gene is TRBJ1-1, the V gene TRBV7-6, with D tentatively TRBD1 (6 bases). V shed 5 bases and J shed 6 bases, with 16 bases lying between them. This CDR3 contains 14 residues. Germline V gene sequence: CDR1 SGHVS, CDR2 FNYEAQ. The CDR3: CASSPNTGRAEAFF. DNA for the CDR3: TGTGCCAGCAGCCCAAATACAGGGCGCGCTGAAGCTTTCTTT.

This chain joins TRBV6-6 and TRBJ2-2, with 8 bases aligning to TRBD2. CDR1 and CDR2 from the germline V gene are MNHNY and SVGAGI (reference sequence). After removal of 4 bases from V and 5 bases from J, the junction contained 6 bases not matched to a gene. CDR3 length equals 15 residues. This CDR3 is CASSSLAGGTGELFF. The CDR3 nucleotides read TGTGCCAGCAGTTCGTTGGCGGGGGGAACCGGGGAGCTGTTTTTT.

The V and J genes are TRBV29-1 and TRBJ1-5, with D possibly being TRBD1 (5 bases). The germline V gene has CDR1 SQVTM and CDR2 ANQGSEA. There are 13 residues in the CDR3. The germline V and J ends were trimmed by 6 bases and 3 bases, with 12 bases remaining between them. Here the CDR3 DNA reads TGCAGCGTCACTGAGGGGATCAATCAGCCCCAGCATTTT. Protein sequence: CSVTEGINQPQHF. The variable domain in full, with the rest retrieved from reference TRBV29-1 and TRBJ1-5, is SAVISQKPSRDICQRGTSLTIQCQVDSQVTMMFWYRQQPGQSLTLIATANQGSEATYESGFVIDKFPISRPNLTFSTLTVSNMSPEDSSIYLCSVTEGINQPQHFGDGTRLSIL.

The J gene is TRBJ2-1, the V gene TRBV19; no clear D. V dropped 7 bases and J dropped 0 bases, with 10 bases sitting between them. The CDR3 is made up of 14 amino acids. The germline gives CDR1 LNHDA, CDR2 SQIVND (reference sequence). The CDR3 DNA is TGTGCCAGTAATCCCAGAAGCTCCTACAATGAGCAGTTCTTC. Translating it yields CASNPRSSYNEQFF.

The chain joins TRBV19 to TRBJ1-4, with D unclear. There are 12 residues in the CDR3. V lost 2 bases and J 8 bases, leaving 6 bases between the germline ends. Germline V CDR1 and CDR2: LNHDA, SQIVND (reference sequence). The CDR3 region is CASSIRREKLFF. CDR3 nucleotide sequence: TGTGCCAGTAGTATACGTCGGGAAAAACTGTTTTTT.

The rearrangement uses TRBV10-3 and TRBJ1-2; 7 bases match TRBD1. Per germline, CDR1 ENHRY and CDR2 SYGVKD. This CDR3 comprises 14 residues. The V segment lost 6 bases and the J segment 6 bases; nucleotides outside the gene matches: 10. The CDR3 region has the DNA TGTGCCATCAGAGGGGACAGACGACCTGATGGCTACACCTTC. This gives the protein CAIRGDRRPDGYTF.